These T cell receptor beta chains were read from a single sample in a study of blood T cell repertoires in COVID-19. Data came from immunoSEQ multiplex PCR; TCRdb stores just in-frame clones and leaves some out. The table has about 210,000 clones, roughly 77% seen once. Source material: PBMCs or T cells enriched from blood (not recorded which). The receptors come from a man between 35 and 55 years old who had recovered from COVID-19. CDR3s include the opening cysteine and the closing phenylalanine or tryptophan. A D gene is named only where the DNA matches it firmly. A row's size may be missing; if present it is once, few, many or a size class.

clone_size: .; j_call: TRBJ2-5; d_call: .; v_call: TRBV7-9; cdr3_nt: TGTGCCAGCAGCTTGGGTGGGCAGTTCCAAGAGACCCAGTACTTC; cdr3_aa: CASSLGGQFQETQYF
clone_size: .; j_call: TRBJ2-3; d_call: .; v_call: TRBV2; cdr3_nt: TGTGCCAGCAGTCCAGACTTGGTGAGGCAGTATTTT; cdr3_aa: CASSPDLVRQYF
clone_size: .; j_call: TRBJ2-3; d_call: TRBD2; v_call: TRBV2; cdr3_nt: TGTGCCAGCAGTGTAGAGCGGGGGGGAACAGATACGCAGTATTTT; cdr3_aa: CASSVERGGTDTQYF
clone_size: .; j_call: TRBJ1-2; d_call: .; v_call: TRBV5-1; cdr3_nt: TGCGCCAGCGGCAGTCAGGGGTACTATGGCTACACCTTC; cdr3_aa: CASGSQGYYGYTF
clone_size: many; j_call: TRBJ1-2; d_call: TRBD1; v_call: TRBV4-2; cdr3_nt: TGTGCCAGCAGCCAAGAAGGGACAGGGGGCATTGGCTACACCTTC; cdr3_aa: CASSQEGTGGIGYTF
clone_size: .; j_call: TRBJ2-5; d_call: TRBD1; v_call: TRBV5-1; cdr3_nt: TGCGCCAGCACCGACCGGGACAGGGAGACCCAGTACTTC; cdr3_aa: CASTDRDRETQYF
clone_size: few; j_call: TRBJ2-2; d_call: TRBD1; v_call: TRBV19; cdr3_nt: TGTGCCAGCGGACAGGGGAGGACCGGGGAGCTGTTTTTT; cdr3_aa: CASGQGRTGELFF
clone_size: .; j_call: TRBJ1-2; d_call: .; v_call: TRBV2; cdr3_nt: TGTGCCAGCGATCGGGGGGGGATACAGTATGGCTACACCTTC; cdr3_aa: CASDRGGIQYGYTF
clone_size: .; j_call: TRBJ2-5; d_call: .; v_call: TRBV30; cdr3_nt: TGTGCCTGGAGTGTTGCGGGGAGTACCCAGTACTTC; cdr3_aa: CAWSVAGSTQYF
clone_size: .; j_call: TRBJ1-3; d_call: .; v_call: TRBV7-6; cdr3_nt: TGTGCCAGCAGTCAATCGGTTTGGGGCCGGAGCTATGGAAACACCATATATTTT; cdr3_aa: CASSQSVWGRSYGNTIYF
clone_size: .; j_call: TRBJ1-2; d_call: .; v_call: TRBV29-1; cdr3_nt: TGCAGCGTTGATAAGGGAGTAGGTGGCTACACCTTC; cdr3_aa: CSVDKGVGGYTF
clone_size: many; j_call: TRBJ1-1; d_call: .; v_call: TRBV11-3; cdr3_nt: TGTGCCAGCAGCTTCGGGGTGGGGAACACTGAAGCTTTCTTT; cdr3_aa: CASSFGVGNTEAFF
clone_size: .; j_call: TRBJ1-6; d_call: TRBD1; v_call: TRBV11-2; cdr3_nt: TGTGCCAGCAGGGTGACCCGGGACAGGGTGGGTAATTCACCCCTCCACTTT; cdr3_aa: CASRVTRDRVGNSPLHF
clone_size: .; j_call: TRBJ2-7; d_call: TRBD1; v_call: TRBV19; cdr3_nt: TGTGCCAGTAGACCCGGGACAGCCTTCTACGAGCAGTACTTC; cdr3_aa: CASRPGTAFYEQYF
clone_size: .; j_call: TRBJ1-6; d_call: .; v_call: TRBV19; cdr3_nt: TGTGCCAGTACCATGGGGAGCTCCTATAATTCACCCCTCCACTTT; cdr3_aa: CASTMGSSYNSPLHF
clone_size: .; j_call: TRBJ2-7; d_call: .; v_call: TRBV29-1; cdr3_nt: TGCAGCGTTGTAGGGGGGGTCGACGAGCAGTACTTC; cdr3_aa: CSVVGGVDEQYF
clone_size: once; j_call: TRBJ1-6; d_call: .; v_call: TRBV30; cdr3_nt: TGTGCCTGGAGCGCCGGGAACAGCCAACCACCCCTCCACTTT; cdr3_aa: CAWSAGNSQPPLHF
clone_size: once; j_call: TRBJ2-1; d_call: TRBD2; v_call: TRBV18; cdr3_nt: TGTGCCAGCTCACCAGGACTAGCGGGATCAAATGAGCAGTTCTTC; cdr3_aa: CASSPGLAGSNEQFF
clone_size: .; j_call: TRBJ2-7; d_call: .; v_call: TRBV5-1; cdr3_nt: TGCGCCAGCAGCCCCGGTACGGGAGCCGTGTACGAGCAGTACTTC; cdr3_aa: CASSPGTGAVYEQYF
clone_size: .; j_call: TRBJ1-2; d_call: TRBD1; v_call: TRBV9; cdr3_nt: TGTGCCAGCAGCGTAGATACAGGGGTTTATGGCTACACCTTC; cdr3_aa: CASSVDTGVYGYTF
clone_size: .; j_call: TRBJ1-1; d_call: .; v_call: TRBV6-5; cdr3_nt: TGTGCCAGCAGCGGTCCCGGGACACTCTCTGAAGCTTTCTTT; cdr3_aa: CASSGPGTLSEAFF
clone_size: .; j_call: TRBJ1-3; d_call: .; v_call: TRBV12-3/TRBV12-4; cdr3_nt: TGTGCCAGCAGCAGGGATTCTGGAAACACCATATATTTT; cdr3_aa: CASSRDSGNTIYF
clone_size: .; j_call: TRBJ1-4; d_call: TRBD1; v_call: TRBV2; cdr3_nt: TGTGCCAGCAGTCAACAGGGGGCTAATGAAAAACTGTTTTTT; cdr3_aa: CASSQQGANEKLFF
clone_size: .; j_call: TRBJ1-1; d_call: TRBD1; v_call: TRBV12-3/TRBV12-4; cdr3_nt: TGTGCCAGCAGCTTCAACAGGGGGACTGAAGCTTTCTTT; cdr3_aa: CASSFNRGTEAFF
clone_size: .; j_call: TRBJ1-5; d_call: .; v_call: TRBV5-6; cdr3_nt: TGTGCCAGCTGCTACAGGGTATTAAAAAAAGGTTATAGCAATCAGCCCCAGCATTTT; cdr3_aa: CASCYRVLKKGYSNQPQHF
clone_size: once; j_call: TRBJ1-5; d_call: .; v_call: TRBV6-2/TRBV6-3; cdr3_nt: TGTGCCAGCAGTCGGGGGGATAGAAATCAGCCCCAGCATTTT; cdr3_aa: CASSRGDRNQPQHF
clone_size: .; j_call: TRBJ2-3; d_call: TRBD2; v_call: TRBV11-1; cdr3_nt: TGTGCCAGCAGTTTAACTAGCGGGAGGCGAGATACGCAGTATTTT; cdr3_aa: CASSLTSGRRDTQYF
clone_size: .; j_call: TRBJ1-4; d_call: TRBD1; v_call: TRBV4-1; cdr3_nt: TGCGCCAGCAGCCAGTCGAACAGGGGCACTAATGAAAAACTGTTTTTT; cdr3_aa: CASSQSNRGTNEKLFF
clone_size: .; j_call: TRBJ2-1; d_call: TRBD2; v_call: TRBV15; cdr3_nt: TGTGCCACCAGCAGACCATCCGGGGTAGCGGGCAATGAGCAGTTCTTC; cdr3_aa: CATSRPSGVAGNEQFF
clone_size: .; j_call: TRBJ1-5; d_call: TRBD1; v_call: TRBV19; cdr3_nt: TGTGCCAGTAGTAGGTCCGGAGGACAGGTCTATAGCAATCAGCCCCAGCATTTT; cdr3_aa: CASSRSGGQVYSNQPQHF
clone_size: .; j_call: TRBJ2-7; d_call: TRBD2; v_call: TRBV10-2; cdr3_nt: TGCGCCAGCAGTGGGCTAGCGGGAGTAGACGAGCAGTACTTC; cdr3_aa: CASSGLAGVDEQYF
clone_size: .; j_call: TRBJ2-7; d_call: .; v_call: TRBV2; cdr3_nt: TGTGCCAGCAGTGGGGACCTAGCGCTCTCCTACGAGCAGTACTTC; cdr3_aa: CASSGDLALSYEQYF
clone_size: .; j_call: TRBJ2-7; d_call: TRBD1; v_call: TRBV5-4; cdr3_nt: TGTGCCAGCAGCCCGAACAGGGGGTCTTCCTACGAGCAGTACTTC; cdr3_aa: CASSPNRGSSYEQYF
clone_size: .; j_call: TRBJ1-2; d_call: TRBD1; v_call: TRBV7-8; cdr3_nt: TGTGCCAGCAGCTTAAGGGGGCAGGGAGGTAATGGCTACACCTTC; cdr3_aa: CASSLRGQGGNGYTF
clone_size: once; j_call: TRBJ1-5; d_call: .; v_call: TRBV20-1; cdr3_nt: TGCAGTGCTAGTAATGGCAGGGGAACTGGCAATCAGCCCCAGCATTTT; cdr3_aa: CSASNGRGTGNQPQHF
clone_size: .; j_call: TRBJ1-5; d_call: .; v_call: TRBV2; cdr3_nt: TGTGCCAGTGCCCCTAGGTGGAGCAATCAGCCCCAGCATTTT; cdr3_aa: CASAPRWSNQPQHF
clone_size: .; j_call: TRBJ1-1; d_call: TRBD1; v_call: TRBV19; cdr3_nt: TGTGCCAGTAGTATAGTAGGGGACAGATTGAACACTGAAGCTTTCTTT; cdr3_aa: CASSIVGDRLNTEAFF
clone_size: .; j_call: TRBJ1-4; d_call: TRBD1; v_call: TRBV4-1; cdr3_nt: TGCGCCAGCAGCCAAGGGGACAGGCCTCGGAAACTGTTTTTT; cdr3_aa: CASSQGDRPRKLFF
clone_size: .; j_call: TRBJ1-3; d_call: .; v_call: TRBV12-3/TRBV12-4; cdr3_nt: TGTGCCAGCAGTTTCGGTCCAGGGAACACCATATATTTT; cdr3_aa: CASSFGPGNTIYF
clone_size: .; j_call: TRBJ2-1; d_call: TRBD1; v_call: TRBV13; cdr3_nt: TGTGCCAGCAGCACCCGACAGGGTGGGAATGAGCAGTTCTTC; cdr3_aa: CASSTRQGGNEQFF
clone_size: .; j_call: TRBJ2-3; d_call: TRBD1; v_call: TRBV7-2; cdr3_nt: TGTGCCAGCAGCTCAGGACAGGGTAGGGCGCAGTATTTT; cdr3_aa: CASSSGQGRAQYF
clone_size: .; j_call: TRBJ2-7; d_call: .; v_call: TRBV3-1/TRBV3-2; cdr3_nt: TGTGCCAGCAGCCAAGGACACCTCTACGAGCAGTACTTC; cdr3_aa: CASSQGHLYEQYF
clone_size: few; j_call: TRBJ1-1; d_call: TRBD1; v_call: TRBV7-9; cdr3_nt: TGTGCCAGCTCTACGGGGACAGGGAGAGAAGCTTTCTTT; cdr3_aa: CASSTGTGREAFF
clone_size: .; j_call: TRBJ2-5; d_call: .; v_call: TRBV11-2; cdr3_nt: TGTGCCAGCAGCTCCAGGGGGGCCCAATTTAAAGAGACCCAGTACTTC; cdr3_aa: CASSSRGAQFKETQYF
clone_size: .; j_call: TRBJ1-5; d_call: .; v_call: TRBV7-2; cdr3_nt: TGTGCCAGCAGCTTGGGCAGGGCGAGCAATCAGCCCCAGCATTTT; cdr3_aa: CASSLGRASNQPQHF
clone_size: .; j_call: TRBJ1-2; d_call: .; v_call: TRBV5-1; cdr3_nt: TGCGCCAGCAGCCGGGACACGTTTAGCTATGGCTACACCTTC; cdr3_aa: CASSRDTFSYGYTF
clone_size: .; j_call: TRBJ1-4; d_call: TRBD1; v_call: TRBV7-9; cdr3_nt: TGTGCCAGCAGCGGGGACAGCAGTAATGAAAAACTGTTTTTT; cdr3_aa: CASSGDSSNEKLFF
clone_size: .; j_call: TRBJ1-2; d_call: .; v_call: TRBV5-1; cdr3_nt: TGCGCCAGCAGCTTGGGAGGAATCGGGGGCTACACCTTC; cdr3_aa: CASSLGGIGGYTF
clone_size: once; j_call: TRBJ1-5; d_call: .; v_call: TRBV10-3; cdr3_nt: TGTGCCATCAGTTTAGAAGACAATCAGCCCCAGCATTTT; cdr3_aa: CAISLEDNQPQHF
clone_size: .; j_call: TRBJ1-1; d_call: TRBD1; v_call: TRBV3-1/TRBV3-2; cdr3_nt: TGTGCCAGCAGCCAAGCTCGACAGGGTGAGGCTTTCTTT; cdr3_aa: CASSQARQGEAFF
clone_size: .; j_call: TRBJ2-7; d_call: TRBD1; v_call: TRBV2; cdr3_nt: TGTGCCAGCAGTGAAAATTCTGGGACAGGGGGATCCGAGCAGTACTTC; cdr3_aa: CASSENSGTGGSEQYF
clone_size: .; j_call: TRBJ1-1; d_call: .; v_call: TRBV2; cdr3_nt: TGTGCCAGCAGTCGCACAGCCATGAACACTGAAGCTTTCTTT; cdr3_aa: CASSRTAMNTEAFF
clone_size: .; j_call: TRBJ2-3; d_call: TRBD2; v_call: TRBV19; cdr3_nt: TGTGCCAGTAGGTTAGCGGGAGGGAGAAGCACAGATACGCAGTATTTT; cdr3_aa: CASRLAGGRSTDTQYF
clone_size: .; j_call: TRBJ2-7; d_call: TRBD1; v_call: TRBV5-4; cdr3_nt: TGTGCCAGCAGCTTGAGACAGGGCTACGAGCAGTACTTC; cdr3_aa: CASSLRQGYEQYF
clone_size: few; j_call: TRBJ2-1; d_call: TRBD1; v_call: TRBV9; cdr3_nt: TGTGCCAGCAGGAAAAACCGGGACAGGGAGTACAATGAGCAGTTCTTC; cdr3_aa: CASRKNRDREYNEQFF
clone_size: .; j_call: TRBJ2-5; d_call: TRBD2; v_call: TRBV3-1/TRBV3-2; cdr3_nt: TGTGCCAGCACGGAAAGGCGGGGGGGGACCCAGTACTTC; cdr3_aa: CASTERRGGTQYF
clone_size: .; j_call: TRBJ1-3; d_call: .; v_call: TRBV19; cdr3_nt: TGTGCCAGCGGGAGCTGGACTGGAAACACCATATATTTT; cdr3_aa: CASGSWTGNTIYF
clone_size: .; j_call: TRBJ1-2; d_call: TRBD1; v_call: TRBV5-6; cdr3_nt: TGTGCCAGCAGTGAGGGACAGGGGGCCCTCATGGGCTACACCTTC; cdr3_aa: CASSEGQGALMGYTF
clone_size: .; j_call: TRBJ1-3; d_call: .; v_call: TRBV10-3; cdr3_nt: TGTGCCAGTGGTTTACAGGTTGAAATTGGAAACACCATATATTTT; cdr3_aa: CASGLQVEIGNTIYF
clone_size: .; j_call: TRBJ1-1; d_call: .; v_call: TRBV7-9; cdr3_nt: TGTGCCAGCAGCCCCCCAGGGAACACTGAAGCTTTCTTT; cdr3_aa: CASSPPGNTEAFF